What follows is one TCR beta chain and its context. The data are from a study of T cell changes during pregnancy in multiple sclerosis. The CDR3 has 13 residues. The V and J ends lost 0 bases and 9 bases respectively, with 12 bases between them. CDR1 is LGHNA, CDR2 YNFKEQ, per germline. Profiled with immunoSEQ multiplex PCR; TCRdb holds only in-frame clones, not every one. This repertoire shows some 70,000 clones, approximately 92% found once; its top ten account for 3.7%. The sequencing used peripheral blood, collected after pregnancy. This TCR came from a female donor in good health, enrolled as a control in a pregnancy study. The chain recombines TRBV4-2 with TRBJ2-7, with D tentatively TRBD2 (5 bases). The CDR3 region has the DNA TGTGCCAGCAGCCAAGATCACCTAGCTGTGCAGTACTTC. Translation: CASSQDHLAVQYF.